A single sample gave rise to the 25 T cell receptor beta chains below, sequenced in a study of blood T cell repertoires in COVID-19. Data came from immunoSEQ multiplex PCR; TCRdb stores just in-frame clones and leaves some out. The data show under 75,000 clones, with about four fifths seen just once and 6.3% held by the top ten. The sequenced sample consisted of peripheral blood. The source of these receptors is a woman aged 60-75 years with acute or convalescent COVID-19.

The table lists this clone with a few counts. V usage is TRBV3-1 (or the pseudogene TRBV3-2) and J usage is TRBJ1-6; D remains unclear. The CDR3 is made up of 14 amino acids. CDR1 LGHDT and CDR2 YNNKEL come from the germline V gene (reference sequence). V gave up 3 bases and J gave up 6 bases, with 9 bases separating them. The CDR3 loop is CASSHPVTNSPLHF. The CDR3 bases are TGTGCCAGCAGCCACCCAGTAACTAATTCACCCCTCCACTTT.

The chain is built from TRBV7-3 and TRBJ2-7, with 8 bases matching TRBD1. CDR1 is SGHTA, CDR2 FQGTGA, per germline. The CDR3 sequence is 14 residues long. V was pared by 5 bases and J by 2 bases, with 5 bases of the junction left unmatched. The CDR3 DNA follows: TGTGCCAGCAGCGGACAGGGTTTTACCTACGAGCAGTACTTC. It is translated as CASSGQGFTYEQYF.

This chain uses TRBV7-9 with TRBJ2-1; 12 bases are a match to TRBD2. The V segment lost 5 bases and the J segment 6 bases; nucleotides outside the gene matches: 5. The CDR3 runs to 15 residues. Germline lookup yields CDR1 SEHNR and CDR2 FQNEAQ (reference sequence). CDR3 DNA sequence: TGTGCCAGCAGCCGCGGACTAGCGGGGAGCAATGAGCAGTTCTTC. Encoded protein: CASSRGLAGSNEQFF. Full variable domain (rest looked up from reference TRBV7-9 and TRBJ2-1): DTGVSQNPRHKITKRGQNVTFRCDPISEHNRLYWYRQTLGQGPEFLTYFQNEAQLEKSRLLSDRFSAERPKGSFSTLEIQRTEQGDSAMYLCASSRGLAGSNEQFFGPGTRLTVL.

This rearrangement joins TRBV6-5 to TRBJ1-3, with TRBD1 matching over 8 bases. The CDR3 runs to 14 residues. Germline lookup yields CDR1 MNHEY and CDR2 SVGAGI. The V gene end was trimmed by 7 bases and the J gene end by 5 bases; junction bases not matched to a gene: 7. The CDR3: CASKLAGGRNTIYF. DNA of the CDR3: TGTGCCAGCAAGTTAGCAGGGGGCCGAAACACCATATATTTT.

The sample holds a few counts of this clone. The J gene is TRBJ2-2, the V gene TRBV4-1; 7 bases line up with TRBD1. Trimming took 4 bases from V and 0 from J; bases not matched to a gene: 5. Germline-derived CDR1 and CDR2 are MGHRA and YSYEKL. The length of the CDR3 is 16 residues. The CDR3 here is CASSPLDRSNTGELFF. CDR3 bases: TGCGCCAGCAGCCCCCTGGACAGGTCGAACACCGGGGAGCTGTTTTTT.

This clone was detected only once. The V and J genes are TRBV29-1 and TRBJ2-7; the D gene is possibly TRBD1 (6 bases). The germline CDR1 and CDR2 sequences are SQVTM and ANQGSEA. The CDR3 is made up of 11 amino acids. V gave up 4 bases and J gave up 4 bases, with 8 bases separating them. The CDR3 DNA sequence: TGCAGCGTTGTGGACAGTTACGAGCAGTACTTC. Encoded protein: CSVVDSYEQYF.

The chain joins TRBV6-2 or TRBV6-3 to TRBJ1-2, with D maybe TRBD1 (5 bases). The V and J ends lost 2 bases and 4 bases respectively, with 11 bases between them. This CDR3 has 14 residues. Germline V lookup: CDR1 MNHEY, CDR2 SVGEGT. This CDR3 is CASSYDSTFYGYTF. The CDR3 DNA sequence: TGTGCCAGCAGTTACGACAGCACCTTCTATGGCTACACCTTC.

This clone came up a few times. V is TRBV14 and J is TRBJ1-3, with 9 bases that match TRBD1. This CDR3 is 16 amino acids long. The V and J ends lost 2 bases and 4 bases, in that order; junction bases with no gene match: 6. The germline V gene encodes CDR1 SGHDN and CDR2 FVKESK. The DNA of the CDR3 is TGTGCCAGCAGCCAAACAACAGGGGGCGGAGGAAACACCATATATTTT. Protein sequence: CASSQTTGGGGNTIYF.

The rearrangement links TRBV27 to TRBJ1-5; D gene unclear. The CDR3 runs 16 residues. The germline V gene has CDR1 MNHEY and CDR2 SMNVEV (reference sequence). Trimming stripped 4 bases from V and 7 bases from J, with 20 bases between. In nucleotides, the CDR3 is TGTGCCAGCAGTTCCCGGGGAGCCAGCCTGGGACAGCCCCAGCATTTT. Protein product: CASSSRGASLGQPQHF.

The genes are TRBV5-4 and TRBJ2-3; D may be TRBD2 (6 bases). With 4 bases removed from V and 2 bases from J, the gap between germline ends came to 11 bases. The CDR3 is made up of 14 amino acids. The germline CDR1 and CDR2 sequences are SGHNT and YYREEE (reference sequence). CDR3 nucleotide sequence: TGTGCCAGCAGCCGGGACTGGTTCACAGATACGCAGTATTTT. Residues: CASSRDWFTDTQYF.

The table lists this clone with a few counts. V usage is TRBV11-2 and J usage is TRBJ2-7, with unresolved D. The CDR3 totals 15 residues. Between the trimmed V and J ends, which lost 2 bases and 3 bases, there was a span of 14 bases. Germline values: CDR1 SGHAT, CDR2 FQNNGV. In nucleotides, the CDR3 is TGTGCCAGCAGCTTAAAACCCCCAATACTCTACGAGCAGTACTTC. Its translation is CASSLKPPILYEQYF.

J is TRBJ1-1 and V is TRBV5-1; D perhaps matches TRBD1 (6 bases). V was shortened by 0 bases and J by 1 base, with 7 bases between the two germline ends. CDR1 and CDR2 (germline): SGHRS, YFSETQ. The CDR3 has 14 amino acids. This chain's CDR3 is CASSLGQENTEAFF. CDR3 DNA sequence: TGCGCCAGCAGCTTGGGACAGGAGAACACTGAAGCTTTCTTT.

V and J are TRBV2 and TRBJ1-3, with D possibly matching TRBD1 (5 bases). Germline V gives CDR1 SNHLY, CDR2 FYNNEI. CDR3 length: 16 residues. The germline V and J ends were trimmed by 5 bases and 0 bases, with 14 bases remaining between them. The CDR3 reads CASSPRIGVSGNTIYF. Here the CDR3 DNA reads TGTGCCAGCAGTCCGCGAATAGGGGTCTCTGGAAACACCATATATTTT. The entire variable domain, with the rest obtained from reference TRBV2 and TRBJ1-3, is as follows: EPEVTQTPSHQVTQMGQEVILRCVPISNHLYFYWYRQILGQKVEFLVSFYNNEISEKSEIFDDQFSVERPDGSNFTLKIRSTKLEDSAMYFCASSPRIGVSGNTIYFGEGSWLTVV.

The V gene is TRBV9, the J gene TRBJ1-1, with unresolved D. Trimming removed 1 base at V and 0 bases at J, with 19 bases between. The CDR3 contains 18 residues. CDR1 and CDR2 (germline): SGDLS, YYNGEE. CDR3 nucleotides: TGTGCCAGCAGCGTATCTCTGGGCAGTCCTACAATGAACACTGAAGCTTTCTTT. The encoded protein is CASSVSLGSPTMNTEAFF.

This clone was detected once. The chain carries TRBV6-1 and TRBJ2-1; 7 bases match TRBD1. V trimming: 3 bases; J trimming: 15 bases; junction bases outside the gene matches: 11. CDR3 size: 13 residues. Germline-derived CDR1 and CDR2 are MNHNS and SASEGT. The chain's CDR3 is CASSETGTLAGFF. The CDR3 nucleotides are TGTGCCAGCAGTGAGACAGGGACCCTTGCAGGGTTCTTC.

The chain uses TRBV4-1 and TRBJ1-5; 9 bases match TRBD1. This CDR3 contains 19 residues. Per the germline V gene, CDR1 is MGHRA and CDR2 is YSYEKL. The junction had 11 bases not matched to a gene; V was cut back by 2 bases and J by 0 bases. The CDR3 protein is CASSQIGRQGGDSNQPQHF. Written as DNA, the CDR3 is TGCGCCAGCAGCCAAATTGGGAGACAGGGGGGCGATAGCAATCAGCCCCAGCATTTT.

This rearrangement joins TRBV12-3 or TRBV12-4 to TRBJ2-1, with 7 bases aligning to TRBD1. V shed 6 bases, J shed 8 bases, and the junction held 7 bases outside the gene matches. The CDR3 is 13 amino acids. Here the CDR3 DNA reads TGTGCCAGCAGAACCGGACAGGTCTATGAGCAGTTCTTC. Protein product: CASRTGQVYEQFF.

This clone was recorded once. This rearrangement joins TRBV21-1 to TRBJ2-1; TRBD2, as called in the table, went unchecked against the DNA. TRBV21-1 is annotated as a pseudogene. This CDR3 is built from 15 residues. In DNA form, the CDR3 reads TGTGCCAGAGTATCGGGAGGGAGTACCTACAATGAGCAGTTCTTC. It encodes CARVSGGSTYNEQFF.

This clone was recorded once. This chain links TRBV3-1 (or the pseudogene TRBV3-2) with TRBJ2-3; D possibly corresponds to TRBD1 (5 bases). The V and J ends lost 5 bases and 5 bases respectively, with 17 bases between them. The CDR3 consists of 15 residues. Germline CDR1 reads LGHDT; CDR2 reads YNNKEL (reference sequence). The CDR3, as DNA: TGTGCCAGCAGCACCCCCCAGGGTGCCAAAGATACGCAGTATTTT. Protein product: CASSTPQGAKDTQYF.

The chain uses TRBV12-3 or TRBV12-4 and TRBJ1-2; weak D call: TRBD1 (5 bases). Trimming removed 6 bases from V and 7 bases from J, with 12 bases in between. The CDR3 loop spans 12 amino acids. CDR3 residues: CASRVGEAGYTF. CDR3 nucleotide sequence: TGTGCCAGCAGAGTAGGGGAGGCTGGCTACACCTTC.

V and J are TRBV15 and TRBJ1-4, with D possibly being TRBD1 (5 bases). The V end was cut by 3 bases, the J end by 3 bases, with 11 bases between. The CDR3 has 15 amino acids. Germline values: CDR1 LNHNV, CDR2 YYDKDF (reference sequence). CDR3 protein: CATSSIQAANEKLFF. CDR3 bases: TGTGCCACCAGCAGTATACAGGCGGCTAATGAAAAACTGTTTTTT.

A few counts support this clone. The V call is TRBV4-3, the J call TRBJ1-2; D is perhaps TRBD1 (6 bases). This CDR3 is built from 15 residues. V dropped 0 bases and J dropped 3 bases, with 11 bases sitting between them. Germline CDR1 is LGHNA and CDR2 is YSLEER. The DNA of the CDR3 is TGCGCCAGCAGCCAAGAGGACAGTACTTACTATGGCTACACCTTC. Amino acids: CASSQEDSTYYGYTF.

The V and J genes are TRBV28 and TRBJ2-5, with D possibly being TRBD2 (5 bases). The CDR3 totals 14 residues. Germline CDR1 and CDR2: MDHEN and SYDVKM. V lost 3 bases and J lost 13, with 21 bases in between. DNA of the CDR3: TGTGCCAGCAGTTTTTCTAGCACACTGGCGACCTTGTACTTC. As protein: CASSFSSTLATLYF. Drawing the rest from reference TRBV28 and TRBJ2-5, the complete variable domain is DVKVTQSSRYLVKRTGEKVFLECVQDMDHENMFWYRQDPGLGLRLIYFSYDVKMKEKGDIPEGYSVSREKKERFSLILESASTNQTSMYLCASSFSSTLATLYFGPGTRLLVL.

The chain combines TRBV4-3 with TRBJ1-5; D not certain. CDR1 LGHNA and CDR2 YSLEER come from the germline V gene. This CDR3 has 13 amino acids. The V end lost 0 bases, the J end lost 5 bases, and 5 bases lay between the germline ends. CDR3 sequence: CASSQDQYQPQHF. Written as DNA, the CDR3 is TGCGCCAGCAGCCAAGATCAATATCAGCCCCAGCATTTT.

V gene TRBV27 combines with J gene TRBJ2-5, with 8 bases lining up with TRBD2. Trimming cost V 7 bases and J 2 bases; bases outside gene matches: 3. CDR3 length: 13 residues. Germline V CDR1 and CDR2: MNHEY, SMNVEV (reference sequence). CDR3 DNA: TGTGCCAGCACCGGCGGGGGGCAAGAGACCCAGTACTTC. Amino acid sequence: CASTGGGQETQYF.